The 2 T cell receptor beta chains reported below all come from one sample, sequenced in a study of identical twins. TCRdb re-analysed the 5' RACE reads in MiXCR, keeping a single row per CDR3 protein. The sample lists about 280,000 distinct CDR3 sequences; more than 6.5% were seen once. The same sample was also used in a study of yellow fever vaccine responses in identical twins.

Sequenced: memory (CD45RO+) T cells sorted from blood. The receptors here all came from a woman in her late teens or twenties in good health.

This clonotype was counted between two and nine times. The chain uses TRBV20-1 and TRBJ2-7; TRBD2 matches 7 bases. Germline V gene sequence: CDR1 DFQATT, CDR2 SNEGSKA (reference sequence). The CDR3 totals 14 residues. V was clipped by 3 bases and J by 4 bases; unmatched bases: 9. The DNA for the CDR3 is TGCAGTGCTAGTCTTCGGGACTACGTATACGAGCAGTACTTC. Protein: CSASLRDYVYEQYF.

In its sample, this clonotype was seen many times. The rearrangement links TRBV5-1 to TRBJ2-3; D remains unclear. V lost 2 bases and J lost 2, with 9 bases in between. There are 14 residues in the CDR3. Germline assignment: CDR1 SGHRS and CDR2 YFSETQ. CDR3 bases: TGCGCCAGCAGCTTAGCACGACCCACAGATACGCAGTATTTT. As protein: CASSLARPTDTQYF.